Listed here are 26 T cell receptor beta chains from one sample, sequenced in a study of shared clonotypes between healthy human individuals. Some clones are missing from TCRdb's copy, which holds only in-frame ones; the method was immunoSEQ multiplex PCR. The sample contains over a million clones, about four fifths of which appear only once. Sample: memory CD4+ T cells from PBMCs. Described subset: CD45RA-negative fraction. All receptors come from a man aged 18 to 29 in good health. Some clones in this sample may be carry-over from other donors' samples.

This clone appeared many times. The rearrangement joins TRBV28 to TRBJ2-7, with D uncertain. Germline V gene lookup returns CDR1 MDHEN and CDR2 SYDVKM. Trimming took off 3 bases at V and 2 bases at J, with 11 bases between the two ends. The CDR3 contains 14 residues. The CDR3, as DNA: TGTGCCAGCAGTTTGGCCACGTTTCCCTACGAGCAGTACTTC. Its translation: CASSLATFPYEQYF.

The rearrangement uses TRBV28 and TRBJ1-2; no clear D gene. The germline V gene has CDR1 MDHEN and CDR2 SYDVKM. The CDR3 has 14 residues. V lost 1 base, J lost 6 bases, and 12 bases lay in between. The CDR3 DNA sequence: TGTGCCAGCAGTTTATCCCGGGAGATTAATGGCTACACCTTC. Translation gives CASSLSREINGYTF.

CDR3 region: CASSAGQGASDTQYF. The CDR3 coding sequence is TGCGCCAGCAGCGCCGGACAGGGTGCGTCAGATACGCAGTATTTT. This chain uses TRBV5-1 with TRBJ2-3; 8 bases agree with TRBD1. CDR1 and CDR2 (germline): SGHRS, YFSETQ. The CDR3 runs 15 residues. With 4 bases clipped from V and 4 bases from J, the junction kept 8 bases outside the gene matches.

CDR3 in DNA: TGTGCCAGCAGTTTATCACCGGGAGAATCCTACGAGCAGTACTTC. Translated: CASSLSPGESYEQYF. This chain joins TRBV27 and TRBJ2-7; TRBD2 is a possible D gene (6 bases). Germline V lookup: CDR1 MNHEY, CDR2 SMNVEV (reference sequence). The CDR3 is 15 residues long. Between the trimmed V and J ends, which lost 0 bases and 1 base, there was a span of 10 bases.

The table lists this clone with a few counts. The rearrangement links TRBV19 to TRBJ1-1, with a weak D call TRBD1 (6 bases). This CDR3 contains 13 residues. Trimming stripped 7 bases from V and 5 bases from J, with 14 bases between. Germline loops: CDR1 LNHDA, CDR2 SQIVND (reference sequence). The CDR3 loop reads CASMGTRRTEAFF. CDR3 coding DNA: TGTGCCAGTATGGGGACAAGGCGGACTGAAGCTTTCTTT.

The J gene is TRBJ1-3, the V gene TRBV7-9; D may be TRBD1 (6 bases). CDR3 length: 15 residues. Germline CDR1 SEHNR, CDR2 FQNEAQ (reference sequence). V gave up 1 base and J gave up 1 base, with 8 bases separating them. CDR3 sequence: CASSLGGGSGNTIYF. For the CDR3, the DNA is TGTGCCAGCAGCTTAGGAGGGGGGTCTGGAAACACCATATATTTT.

This clone was counted only a few times. The rearrangement uses TRBV28 and TRBJ1-1, with no clear D. From germline, CDR1 is MDHEN and CDR2 SYDVKM. Trimming took off 3 bases at V and 3 bases at J, with 5 bases between the two ends. The CDR3 sequence is 12 residues long. CDR3 sequence: CASSFLHTEAFF. In DNA form, the CDR3 reads TGTGCCAGCAGTTTCCTGCACACTGAAGCTTTCTTT.

V usage is TRBV28 and J usage is TRBJ2-7, with D hard to call. Trimming left V 5 bases short and J 5 bases short, with 22 bases between. Germline CDR1 is MDHEN and CDR2 is SYDVKM. CDR3 length: 16 amino acids. The CDR3 loop reads CASSPIGRSSRDEQYF. The CDR3 DNA follows: TGTGCCAGCAGTCCTATCGGGCGTTCTAGTCGCGACGAGCAGTACTTC. The full variable domain, rest sourced from reference TRBV28 and TRBJ2-7, is DVKVTQSSRYLVKRTGEKVFLECVQDMDHENMFWYRQDPGLGLRLIYFSYDVKMKEKGDIPEGYSVSREKKERFSLILESASTNQTSMYLCASSPIGRSSRDEQYFGPGTRLTVT.

The rearrangement uses TRBV4-1 and TRBJ2-3; 12 bases are a match to TRBD2. The germline gives CDR1 MGHRA, CDR2 YSYEKL. The V and J ends lost 4 bases and 4 bases, in that order; junction bases with no gene match: 3. This CDR3 comprises 15 residues. The CDR3 reads CASSRTSGKADTQYF. CDR3 nucleotides: TGCGCCAGCAGCCGGACTAGCGGGAAGGCAGATACGCAGTATTTT.

This clone was observed once. At one end, the junction sequence differs from germline, possibly due to a read error. The CDR3 sequence: CASSFRDRANF. The CDR3 DNA follows: TGTGCCAGCAGTTTCAGGGACAGAGCAAACTTC. The rearrangement uses TRBV28 and TRBJ2-7, with 7 bases that match TRBD1. The CDR3 consists of 11 residues. Germline CDR1 MDHEN, CDR2 SYDVKM. Filled out from reference TRBV28 and TRBJ2-7, the complete variable domain reads DVKVTQSSRYLVKRTGEKVFLECVQDMDHENMFWYRQDPGLGLRLIYFSYDVKMKEKGDIPEGYSVSREKKERFSLILESASTNQTSMYLCASSFRDRANFGPGTRLTVT.

This chain links TRBV5-4 with TRBJ1-2; D is perhaps TRBD1 (6 bases). Germline CDR1 reads SGHNT; CDR2 reads YYREEE (reference sequence). V gave up 0 bases and J gave up 3 bases, with 12 bases separating them. This CDR3 contains 15 residues. Here the CDR3 DNA reads TGTGCCAGCAGCTTGGTTAACAGGGCGGACTATGGCTACACCTTC. Its translation: CASSLVNRADYGYTF. The full variable domain, in which reference TRBV5-4 and TRBJ1-2 provide the parts outside the CDR3, is ETGVTQSPTHLIKTRGQQVTLRCSSQSGHNTVSWYQQALGQGPQFIFQYYREEENGRGNFPPRFSGLQFPNYSSELNVNALELDDSALYLCASSLVNRADYGYTFGSGTRLTVV.

This chain joins TRBV7-2 and TRBJ1-2; 8 nucleotides line up with TRBD1. The CDR3 extends over 15 amino acids. Germline trimming cut 5 bases from V and 8 bases from J; bases unmatched to any gene: 13. Germline assignment: CDR1 SGHTA and CDR2 FQGNSA. The DNA for the CDR3 is TGTGCCAGCAGCCCCGGACAGGGACGGGGGTTCGGCTACACCTTC. It is translated as CASSPGQGRGFGYTF.

The CDR3 protein is CASSLAGGGETQYF. CDR3 bases: TGTGCCAGCAGCTTAGCTGGGGGCGGTGAGACCCAGTACTTC. V and J are TRBV7-9 and TRBJ2-5, with D possibly matching TRBD1 (6 bases). CDR3 length: 14 residues. Germline V lookup: CDR1 SEHNR, CDR2 FQNEAQ (reference sequence). The V and J ends lost 0 bases and 5 bases respectively, with 10 bases between them.

In this sample, this clone turned up a few times. The rearrangement links TRBV11-3 to TRBJ1-1; unclear D gene. Germline V CDR1 and CDR2: SGHNT, YENEEA. The germline V and J ends were trimmed by 1 base and 1 base, with 7 bases remaining between them. The CDR3 runs to 14 residues. The CDR3 loop reads CASSLGAKNTEAFF. CDR3 nucleotide sequence: TGTGCCAGCAGCTTAGGTGCAAAGAACACTGAAGCTTTCTTT.

Comment on this clone: Just one base apart from a much larger clone, this may be a read error. V usage is TRBV28 and J usage is TRBJ2-7; no definite D call. This CDR3 contains 12 residues. Per the germline V gene, CDR1 is MDHEN and CDR2 is SYDVKM. The ends were cut back, 1 base at V and 3 bases at J, with 4 bases in the middle. For the CDR3, the DNA is TGTGCCAGCAGTTTATCGATCTACGAGCAGTACTTC. Protein: CASSLSIYEQYF.

Details on this clone: Within the sample, other DNA sequences also encode this same CDR3. V gene TRBV28 combines with J gene TRBJ1-2, with TRBD1 identical over 10 bases. The V gene end was trimmed by 6 bases and the J gene end by 7 bases; junction bases not matched to a gene: 5. CDR1 and CDR2 (germline): MDHEN, SYDVKM. This CDR3 contains 13 residues. DNA for the CDR3: TGTGCCAGCAGCCCAGACAGGGGGCTTGGCTACACCTTC. This sequence encodes CASSPDRGLGYTF.

The chain combines TRBV5-1 with TRBJ2-2, with D possibly being TRBD1 (6 bases). The CDR3 sequence is 15 residues long. Germline V gene data show CDR1 as SGHRS and CDR2 as YFSETQ. V gave up 7 bases and J gave up 5 bases, with 18 bases separating them. CDR3 in DNA: TGCGCCAGCGGATCTGGGGGCGTGAGAACCGGGGAGCTGTTTTTT. Its protein product is CASGSGGVRTGELFF.

The genes are TRBV18 and TRBJ1-3, with TRBD1 matching over 7 bases. The CDR3 sequence is 15 residues long. Germline-derived CDR1 and CDR2 are KGHSH and LQKENI. Losses at the gene ends were 2 bases for V and 4 bases for J; bases not matched to a gene: 5. The CDR3 sequence is CASSPSGTDGNTIYF. In nucleotides, the CDR3 is TGTGCCAGCTCACCAAGTGGGACAGACGGAAACACCATATATTTT.

Notes on this clone: Other DNA sequences in this sample translate to the same CDR3. This chain links TRBV15 with TRBJ1-1; 8 bases are a match to TRBD1. This CDR3 spans 15 amino acids. Germline CDR1 LNHNV, CDR2 YYDKDF (reference sequence). V shed 3 bases, J shed 1 base, and the junction held 4 bases outside the gene matches. CDR3 in DNA: TGTGCCACCAGCAGGGGGGGGACAGGGAACACTGAAGCTTTCTTT. This encodes CATSRGGTGNTEAFF.

The genes are TRBV25-1 and TRBJ1-1, with no clear D. CDR1 is MGHDK and CDR2 is SYGVNS in the germline V gene. The V end lost 2 bases, the J end lost 4 bases, and 8 bases lay between the germline ends. The CDR3 contains 13 residues. The CDR3 DNA reads as TGTGCCAGCAGTGAACATCGGGGCACTGAAGCTTTCTTT. Its protein is CASSEHRGTEAFF.

This clone was seen more than once but under ten times. The chain is built from TRBV5-1 and TRBJ2-5; 13 bases align to TRBD2. With the DNA end fitting TRBJ2-7 better, the J assignment may be wrong. This CDR3 spans 17 amino acids. Germline V lookup: CDR1 SGHRS, CDR2 YFSETQ. The DNA of the CDR3 is TGCGCCAGCAGCCTGGGACTCGGGACTAGCGGGACCTACGAGCAGTACTTC. Protein: CASSLGLGTSGTYEQYF.

The V gene is TRBV4-3, the J gene TRBJ2-5; 7 nucleotides match TRBD1. CDR1 is LGHNA, CDR2 YSLEER, per germline. V gave up 2 bases and J gave up 4 bases; unmatched junction bases: 1. This CDR3 comprises 13 residues. The DNA for the CDR3 is TGCGCCAGCAGCCAAACAGGGGCAGAGACCCAGTACTTC. Protein: CASSQTGAETQYF.

The V and J genes are TRBV28 and TRBJ1-2; D is ambiguous. The V gene lost 6 bases and the J gene lost 4 bases, with 21 bases spanning the gap. The CDR3 length is 16 residues. Germline loops: CDR1 MDHEN, CDR2 SYDVKM. The chain's CDR3 is CASSHLVMTSGYGYTF. The CDR3 DNA reads as TGTGCCAGCAGCCACCTCGTAATGACGTCGGGCTATGGCTACACCTTC.

As regards this clone: A far larger clone is just one base off, so this is likely a read error. The chain combines TRBV6-1 with TRBJ1-5; D ambiguous. The CDR3 is made up of 14 amino acids. The germline gives CDR1 MNHNS, CDR2 SASEGT. The ends were cut back, 3 bases at V and 0 bases at J, with 6 bases in the middle. CDR3: CASSDSYSNQPQHF. The DNA of the CDR3 is TGTGCCAGCAGTGACAGCTATAGCAATCAGCCCCAGCATTTT.

This chain connects TRBV30 to TRBJ2-3, with 8 nucleotides matching TRBD1. The CDR3 is 15 amino acids. Per germline, CDR1 GTSNPN and CDR2 SVGIG (reference sequence). The ends lost 1 base at V and 4 bases at J; junction bases unmatched: 7. This chain's CDR3 is CAWSEQGAVADTQYF. CDR3 coding DNA: TGTGCCTGGAGTGAGCAGGGGGCAGTGGCAGATACGCAGTATTTT.

J is TRBJ2-2 and V is TRBV7-9, with TRBD1 identical over 10 bases. Germline V lookup: CDR1 SEHNR, CDR2 FQNEAQ (reference sequence). The junction had 8 bases not matched to a gene; V was cut back by 5 bases and J by 5 bases. The CDR3 contains 16 residues. The CDR3 spells CASSAMGTGVTGELFF. Here the CDR3 DNA reads TGTGCCAGCAGCGCTATGGGGACAGGGGTAACCGGGGAGCTGTTTTTT.